The source of this T cell receptor beta chain is a study of T cells after yellow fever vaccination. Notes on the study in general: Abundant bulk-population clonotypes could contaminate the FACS-sorted repertoires. Though weaker, the secondary response peaked faster, on day 5 versus 15. Clones that expanded after primary vaccination mostly reappeared after the booster (96% CD4, approximately 87% CD8).

Universal primer sites and UMIs were introduced during 5'RACE template-switching synthesis of TCR cDNA. Each CDR3 protein gets one entry after TCRdb re-called the 5' RACE reads with MiXCR. Of about 360,000 distinct CDR3 sequences listed, 6.2% are singletons. Germline CDR1 and CDR2: WNHNN and SYGVQD (reference sequence). J lost 2 bases, V lost 5 bases, and 6 bases had no gene match. The CDR3 contains 14 residues. Ten or more counts support this clonotype. Its antigen is undetermined. The receptor's source is a man aged 25 to 40 who received the YFV17D yellow fever vaccine. The genes are TRBV10-1 and TRBJ2-7; TRBD2 agrees at 7 bases. The sample in question was PBMCs, obtained 5 days after the yellow fever booster vaccination. The CDR3 spells CASSMDGLAYEQYF. CDR3 nucleotide sequence: TGCGCCAGCAGTATGGACGGACTAGCCTACGAGCAGTACTTC.